These T cell receptor beta chains were read from a single sample in a study of blood T cell repertoires in COVID-19. Measured with immunoSEQ multiplex PCR; TCRdb has only the in-frame clones, and not every one. The sample consists of roughly 250,000 clones, about 80% of them appearing once. The sequenced material came from peripheral blood. These TCRs come from a human donor in a cohort sampled during active COVID-19. The CDR3 runs from the conserved cysteine through the conserved F or W. The D gene is left open where the match is weak. The listing skips clone size in some rows; elsewhere it reads once, few, many or a size class.

15 | TRBJ2-5 | few | NA | TRBV6-2/TRBV6-3 | CASSYSQGPQETQYF | TGTGCCAGCAGTTACTCTCAGGGTCCTCAAGAGACCCAGTACTTC
18 | TRBJ2-2 | NA | NA | TRBV11-2 | CASSLDQTQGVNTGELFF | TGTGCCAGCAGCTTAGATCAAACCCAAGGAGTGAACACCGGGGAGCTGTTTTTT
15 | TRBJ1-2 | few | NA | TRBV6-5 | CASSYSLPTDYGYTF | TGTGCCAGCAGTTACTCTCTTCCGACAGACTATGGCTACACCTTC
16 | TRBJ2-1 | NA | TRBD2 | TRBV7-9 | CASTFAGTSGNNEQFF | TGTGCCAGCACCTTCGCCGGGACTAGCGGAAACAATGAGCAGTTCTTC
14 | TRBJ2-1 | NA | TRBD2 | TRBV3-1/TRBV3-2 | CASSQELAVNEQFF | TGTGCCAGCAGCCAGGAACTAGCGGTTAATGAGCAGTTCTTC
14 | TRBJ1-1 | NA | NA | TRBV19 | CASSLQGKGTEAFF | TGTGCCAGTAGTCTACAGGGCAAAGGCACTGAAGCTTTCTTT
17 | TRBJ1-6 | NA | NA | TRBV28 | CASSLGRLSSYNSPLHF | TGTGCCAGCAGTTTAGGCAGGCTGAGCTCCTATAATTCACCCCTCCACTTT
14 | TRBJ1-1 | once | TRBD1 | TRBV28 | CASRGGTGNTEAFF | TGTGCCAGCAGGGGAGGGACAGGGAACACTGAAGCTTTCTTT
15 | TRBJ2-7 | NA | TRBD2 | TRBV11-2 | CASSSGTSGKGEQYF | TGTGCCAGCAGCTCGGGGACTAGCGGGAAGGGTGAGCAGTACTTC
15 | TRBJ1-1 | NA | NA | TRBV4-1 | CASNLAGGVITEAFF | TGCGCCAGCAACCTCGCGGGTGGGGTTATCACTGAAGCTTTCTTT
16 | TRBJ2-5 | once | TRBD1 | TRBV7-9 | CASSLTGTGGGETQYF | TGTGCCAGCAGCTTAACCGGGACAGGGGGCGGTGAGACCCAGTACTTC
17 | TRBJ1-2 | NA | NA | TRBV7-5 | CARSLAAGTAKNYGYTF | TGTGCCAGAAGCTTAGCCGCCGGGACAGCCAAAAACTATGGCTACACCTTC
15 | TRBJ2-1 | NA | TRBD2 | TRBV7-9 | CASSLGTSGKTEQFF | TGTGCCAGCAGCTTAGGGACTAGCGGGAAGACTGAGCAGTTCTTC
14 | TRBJ1-1 | NA | NA | TRBV10-1 | CASSESGGNTEAFF | TGCGCCAGCAGTGAGTCCGGAGGGAACACTGAAGCTTTCTTT
14 | TRBJ2-7 | NA | TRBD1 | TRBV5-1 | CASSPGTGDYEQYF | TGCGCCAGCAGTCCCGGGACAGGTGACTACGAGCAGTACTTC
14 | TRBJ2-7 | NA | TRBD1 | TRBV6-5 | CASRTGGNSYEQYF | TGTGCCAGCAGGACAGGGGGCAACTCCTACGAGCAGTACTTC
15 | TRBJ2-1 | NA | TRBD2 | TRBV5-1 | CASSLTSGKGHEQFF | TGCGCCAGCAGCTTGACTAGCGGGAAAGGCCATGAGCAGTTCTTC
15 | TRBJ2-1 | once | NA | TRBV6-4 | CASRRTSHTYNEQFF | TGTGCCAGCAGGAGAACTAGTCACACTTACAATGAGCAGTTCTTC
12 | TRBJ1-1 | NA | TRBD1 | TRBV7-8 | CASSRDRVEAFF | TGTGCCAGCAGCAGGGACAGGGTCGAAGCTTTCTTT
12 | TRBJ1-2 | few | NA | TRBV29-1 | CSVENWRDGYTF | TGCAGCGTTGAAAATTGGAGGGATGGCTACACCTTC
14 | TRBJ1-2 | NA | TRBD1 | TRBV10-3 | CAISENRGANGYTF | TGTGCCATCAGTGAAAACAGGGGAGCAAATGGCTACACCTTC
15 | TRBJ1-4 | NA | NA | TRBV25-1 | CASSDQAGAGEKLFF | TGTGCCAGCAGTGACCAAGCAGGGGCGGGTGAAAAACTGTTTTTT
17 | TRBJ1-3 | NA | NA | TRBV6-2/TRBV6-3 | CASSYSSGKGTGNTIYF | TGTGCCAGCAGTTACTCTTCAGGGAAAGGGACTGGAAACACCATATATTTT
12 | TRBJ1-2 | NA | NA | TRBV4-3 | CASSLDSYGYTF | TGCGCCAGCAGCCTAGATAGCTATGGCTACACCTTC
15 | TRBJ1-1 | NA | NA | TRBV3-1/TRBV3-2 | CASSPNSGGREAPFF | TGTGCCAGCAGCCCAAACAGCGGCGGCCGTGAGGCTCCTTTCTTT
13 | TRBJ2-7 | once | TRBD2 | TRBV6-2/TRBV6-3 | CASSWLAGYEQYF | TGTGCCAGCAGTTGGCTAGCGGGATACGAGCAGTACTTC
14 | TRBJ1-6 | once | NA | TRBV5-6 | CASSQGHGFSPLHF | TGTGCCAGCAGCCAGGGACATGGTTTTTCACCCCTCCACTTT
18 | TRBJ2-5 | NA | TRBD1 | TRBV7-6 | CASSPYATGDKSMGTQYF | TGTGCCAGCAGCCCATACGCGACAGGGGACAAGAGCATGGGAACCCAGTACTTC
15 | TRBJ1-2 | NA | TRBD1 | TRBV5-4 | CASSLGDQGASGYTF | TGTGCCAGCAGCTTGGGGGATCAGGGGGCGAGCGGCTACACCTTC
15 | TRBJ1-2 | NA | TRBD1 | TRBV3-1/TRBV3-2 | CASSQRQGPNYGYTF | TGTGCCAGCAGCCAACGACAGGGGCCAAACTATGGCTACACCTTC
14 | TRBJ1-2 | once | TRBD1 | TRBV2 | CASSVGQGAFGYTF | TGTGCCAGCAGTGTTGGACAGGGGGCCTTTGGCTACACCTTC
14 | TRBJ1-3 | few | NA | TRBV6-5 | CASIRTISGNTIYF | TGTGCCAGCATAAGGACTATCTCTGGAAACACCATATATTTT
13 | TRBJ1-5 | NA | NA | TRBV3-1/TRBV3-2 | CASSPTDNQPQHF | TGTGCCAGCAGCCCGACAGATAATCAGCCCCAGCATTTT
15 | TRBJ1-1 | NA | TRBD1 | TRBV24-1 | CATSVSGQGSTEAFF | TGTGCCACCAGTGTATCGGGACAGGGGAGCACTGAAGCTTTCTTT
14 | TRBJ2-7 | NA | TRBD2 | TRBV28 | CASRKAGGAYEQYF | TGTGCCAGCCGTAAAGCGGGGGGAGCCTACGAGCAGTACTTC
15 | TRBJ2-1 | NA | NA | TRBV6-1 | CASSEALAGKNEQFF | TGTGCCAGCAGTGAAGCGCTTGCGGGCAAAAATGAGCAGTTCTTC
13 | TRBJ2-1 | NA | NA | TRBV29-1 | CSTGHLQGNEQFF | TGCAGCACGGGACACCTCCAGGGCAATGAGCAGTTCTTC
17 | TRBJ2-2 | few | TRBD2 | TRBV19 | CASSIPGLAGVNGELFF | TGTGCCAGTAGTATACCGGGACTAGCGGGAGTGAACGGGGAGCTGTTTTTT
16 | TRBJ2-7 | NA | TRBD2 | TRBV6-5 | CASSYPSGGGSYEQYF | TGTGCCAGCAGTTACCCGAGCGGGGGAGGGTCCTACGAGCAGTACTTC
17 | TRBJ2-2 | NA | TRBD1 | TRBV4-3 | CASSQDLTGGLDGELFF | TGCGCCAGCAGCCAAGATTTGACAGGGGGCTTGGACGGGGAGCTGTTTTTT
15 | TRBJ2-5 | once | TRBD2 | TRBV6-5 | CASTRTSGGGETQYF | TGTGCCAGCACCCGGACTAGCGGGGGGGGAGAGACCCAGTACTTC
11 | TRBJ2-1 | NA | NA | TRBV7-2 | CASSFSEVAFF | TGTGCCAGCAGCTTTAGTGAGGTAGCGTTCTTC
16 | TRBJ2-3 | NA | NA | TRBV7-9 | CASSLGPDRSTDTQYF | TGTGCCAGCAGCTTAGGACCAGACAGAAGCACAGATACGCAGTATTTT
16 | TRBJ2-2 | NA | NA | TRBV11-2 | CASSLVASGTPGELFF | TGTGCCAGCAGCTTAGTAGCATCTGGAACGCCCGGGGAGCTGTTTTTT
16 | TRBJ2-1 | NA | TRBD2 | TRBV4-1 | CASSQGGREGYNEQFF | TGCGCCAGCAGCCAAGGGGGGCGGGAGGGTTACAATGAGCAGTTCTTC
15 | TRBJ2-1 | NA | NA | TRBV3-1/TRBV3-2 | CASSQDFGSYNEQFF | TGTGCCAGCAGCCAAGATTTCGGCTCCTACAATGAGCAGTTCTTC
16 | TRBJ1-5 | NA | TRBD1 | TRBV18 | CASSPLGQGAGQPQHF | TGTGCCAGCTCACCTCTCGGACAGGGGGCAGGTCAGCCCCAGCATTTT
12 | TRBJ2-1 | NA | TRBD2 | TRBV7-2 | CASSRTSGPQFF | TGTGCCAGCAGCCGGACTAGCGGGCCGCAGTTCTTC
16 | TRBJ1-3 | many | TRBD1 | TRBV10-2 | CASSESGTGGGNTIYF | TGCGCCAGCAGTGAATCCGGGACAGGGGGTGGAAACACCATATATTTT
13 | TRBJ1-5 | NA | NA | TRBV27 | CASSFGRAQPQHF | TGTGCCAGCAGTTTCGGCAGGGCACAGCCCCAGCATTTT
14 | TRBJ1-2 | NA | NA | TRBV15 | CATSRVKQSYGYTF | TGTGCCACCAGCAGAGTAAAACAGTCCTATGGCTACACCTTC
12 | TRBJ2-5 | NA | NA | TRBV6-5 | CATAGSGETQYF | TGTGCCACCGCAGGGTCTGGAGAGACCCAGTACTTC
15 | TRBJ2-5 | NA | TRBD2 | TRBV28 | CASSSASGGQETQYF | TGTGCCAGCAGTTCGGCTAGCGGGGGCCAAGAGACCCAGTACTTC
17 | TRBJ1-4 | NA | NA | TRBV5-1 | CASTVGHSSATNEKLFF | TGCGCCAGCACCGTCGGACATTCTTCAGCAACTAATGAAAAACTGTTTTTT
14 | TRBJ2-7 | NA | TRBD2 | TRBV7-2 | CASSKGRAPLEQYF | TGTGCCAGCAGCAAGGGGAGGGCCCCTTTGGAGCAGTACTTC